This TCR beta chain comes out of a study of blood T cell repertoires in COVID-19. The junction had 10 bases not matched to a gene; V was cut back by 5 bases and J by 4 bases. This CDR3 is 14 amino acids long. Germline values: CDR1 SQVTM, CDR2 ANQGSEA. Original methodology: Counts of nucleated cells, estimated from reference gene primer amplification, were obtained. Data came from immunoSEQ multiplex PCR; TCRdb stores just in-frame clones and leaves some out. Clone size and the V and J calls come from that table; the DNA yielded D and trimming. The sample has tens of thousands of clones, roughly 74% seen once.

The sequenced material came from peripheral blood. V gene TRBV29-1 combines with J gene TRBJ2-7, with 8 bases aligning to TRBD2. This receptor was obtained from a man aged 65-85 years with COVID-19, enrolled during active disease. The CDR3, as DNA: TGCAGCGTTCGGACTAGCCTCAACTCTTACGAGCAGTACTTC. Amino acid sequence: CSVRTSLNSYEQYF.